This T cell receptor beta chain was identified in a study of blood T cell repertoires in COVID-19 (dated by TCRdb to about 2020). About the investigation overall: Samples covering the acute and convalescent phases of COVID-19 were provided by collaborators in the United States, Italy and Spain. HLA class I and class II types, where available, came from metadata supplied by the sample provider rather than from assay-based typing. The repertoires were released in a freely available public database meant as a resource for research on the immune response to SARS-CoV-2. Deeply sampled blood TCRbeta repertoires from subjects exposed to, actively infected with, or recovered from COVID-19 were included in the dataset. Sample metadata almost always included a de-identified subject ID, COVID-19 status, age in years and sex. The material from the prospective study consisted of cDNA or gDNA derived from T cells, B-cell-depleted T cells, or PBMCs. Samples were obtained from the ongoing ImmuneRACE study (first 160 participants) and from 1,200 or so subjects provided by 6 global collaborators.

The immunoSEQ Assay, a bias-controlled multiplex PCR, was used to amplify TCRbeta CDR3 regions from genomic DNA. The paper's data handling went like this. The number of nucleated cells in each sample was estimated from the amplification of reference gene primers within the assay. To quantify the absolute abundance of each unique TCRbeta CDR3 rearrangement, sequence reads were collapsed and filtered. For each sample, productive Simpson clonality was calculated as the square root of Simpson's diversity index over productive rearrangements. TCRdb stores this immuneACCESS table with in-frame sequences only. Part of the clones is absent; in the studies checked, under half of the shortfall reflects unresolved V genes, and no reason is known for the rest. The V and J calls and clone size come from that table; D and trimming were worked out from the DNA. Present in this sample are about 160,000 clones, 88% of which were seen just once. Together, the top ten hold 6.5% to 8% of the sample.

This clone was seen a single time. This receptor's antigen is unknown. Base-call qualities are not available, and no considerably larger clone is one nucleotide away. Taken from the germline V gene, the CDR1 and CDR2 loops are SGHTA and FQGNSA. From the cysteine through the phenylalanine, the CDR3 covers 16 amino acids. Just CDR3 DNA is preserved here, 48 bases in frame from base 1. The V end gives up 5 bases and the J end 1 base, leaving 6 bases in the junction not matched to a gene. Enrolling through a virtual design, the prospective study's participants ranged in age from roughly 18 to 89 years and lived across 20 to 25 United States geographic areas. Cohort assignment in the prospective study relied on participant-reported clinical history from a screening survey and a study questionnaire. Recovered participants in ImmuneRACE Cohort 3 were defined as having two consecutive negative NP/OP PCR tests, clearance from a healthcare professional, or resolution of symptoms. Each participant in the prospective study had whole blood, serum and a nasopharyngeal or oropharyngeal swab collected by mobile phlebotomists. Prospective study participants could optionally give additional blood draws and questionnaires over an approximately 2-month period. Blood samples from the prospective study were shipped frozen or at room temperature prior to DNA extraction.

General conclusions and limits of the study: The amount of clinical and demographic metadata varied by source and participant and was provided uncurated.

The origin of this receptor is a woman aged 45-65 years who had recovered from COVID-19. Recombination connected TRBV7-2 to TRBJ2-3, and 10 junction bases match TRBD1. The sample was PBMCs or T cells enriched from blood (not recorded which). The DNA reads TGTGCCAGCAGCCGGGACAGGGGTTTGGGCACAGATACGCAGTATTTT. It codes for CASSRDRGLGTDTQYF.